This TCR beta chain was sequenced during a study of cytomegalovirus exposure and HLA in healthy donors. The PCR was carried out with 60 Vbeta primers and 13 Jbeta primers. Libraries were prepared by immunoSEQ multiplex PCR; TCRdb keeps only in-frame clonotypes and omits some of them. This table has about 110,000 clones, approximately 80% appearing once. Points from the study as a whole: CMV serostatus was the sole immune exposure data available. In a later analysis, several top co-occurrence clusters appeared linked to parvovirus B19, influenza, CMV and Epstein-Barr virus. In a later analysis, most CMV-associated TCR beta chains appeared HLA-restricted.

About this clone: Its specificity is unknown.

The sample taken for sequencing was PBMCs. The clonotype comes from a young man in good health and CMV-seropositive.

The DNA for the CDR3 is TGTGCCAGCACCCTTATTAGCCCGGATTTTAGCTCCTATAATTCACCCCTCCACTTT. Translated, it gives CASTLISPDFSSYNSPLHF. The chain joins TRBV21-1 to TRBJ1-6. TRBV21-1 is a documented pseudogene. The CDR3 is 19 amino acids.